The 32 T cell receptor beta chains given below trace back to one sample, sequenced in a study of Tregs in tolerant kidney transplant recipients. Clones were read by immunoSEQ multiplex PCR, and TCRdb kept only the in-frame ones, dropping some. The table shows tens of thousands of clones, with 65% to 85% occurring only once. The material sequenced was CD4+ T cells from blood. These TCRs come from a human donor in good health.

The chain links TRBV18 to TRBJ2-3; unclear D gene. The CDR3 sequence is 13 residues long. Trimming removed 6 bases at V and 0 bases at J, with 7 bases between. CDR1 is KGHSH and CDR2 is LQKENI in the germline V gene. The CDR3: CASSPQSTDTQYF. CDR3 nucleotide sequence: TGTGCCAGCTCTCCCCAGAGCACAGATACGCAGTATTTT.

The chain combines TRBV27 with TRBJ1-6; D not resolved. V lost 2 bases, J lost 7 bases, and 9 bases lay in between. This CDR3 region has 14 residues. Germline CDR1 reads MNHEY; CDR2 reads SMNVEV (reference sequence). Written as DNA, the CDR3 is TGTGCCAGCAGTTTAGGGCTAACCAATTCACCCCTCCACTTT. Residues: CASSLGLTNSPLHF.

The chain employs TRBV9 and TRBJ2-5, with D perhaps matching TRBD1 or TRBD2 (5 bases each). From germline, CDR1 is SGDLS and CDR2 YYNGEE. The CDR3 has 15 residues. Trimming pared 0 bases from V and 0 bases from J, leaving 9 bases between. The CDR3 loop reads CASSVGGGYQETQYF. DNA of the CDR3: TGTGCCAGCAGCGTAGGGGGCGGGTACCAAGAGACCCAGTACTTC. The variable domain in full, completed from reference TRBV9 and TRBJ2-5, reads DSGVTQTPKHLITATGQRVTLRCSPRSGDLSVYWYQQSLDQGLQFLIQYYNGEERAKGNILERFSAQQFPDLHSELNLSSLELGDSALYFCASSVGGGYQETQYFGPGTRLLVL.

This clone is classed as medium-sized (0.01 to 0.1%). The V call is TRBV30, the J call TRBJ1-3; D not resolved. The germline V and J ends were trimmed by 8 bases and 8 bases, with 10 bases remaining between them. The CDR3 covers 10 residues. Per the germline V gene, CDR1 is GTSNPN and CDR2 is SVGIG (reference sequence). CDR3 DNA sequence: TGTGCCCGAAAGGCGGACACCATATATTTT. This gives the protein CARKADTIYF.

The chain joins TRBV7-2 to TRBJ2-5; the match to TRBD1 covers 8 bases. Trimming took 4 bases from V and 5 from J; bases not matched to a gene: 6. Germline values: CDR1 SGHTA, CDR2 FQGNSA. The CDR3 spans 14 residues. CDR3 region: CASSYQGARETQYF. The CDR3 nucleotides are TGTGCCAGCAGCTATCAGGGGGCGCGGGAGACCCAGTACTTC.

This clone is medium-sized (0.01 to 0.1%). The chain's CDR3 is CASSEGRAGALEQYF. As DNA, the CDR3 is TGTGCCAGCAGTGAGGGGCGAGCGGGGGCTCTCGAGCAGTACTTC. The V gene is TRBV2, the J gene TRBJ2-7, with 8 bases that match TRBD2. With V trimmed by 3 bases and J by 6 bases, 10 bases remained unmatched. Per germline, CDR1 SNHLY and CDR2 FYNNEI. The CDR3 length is 15 residues.

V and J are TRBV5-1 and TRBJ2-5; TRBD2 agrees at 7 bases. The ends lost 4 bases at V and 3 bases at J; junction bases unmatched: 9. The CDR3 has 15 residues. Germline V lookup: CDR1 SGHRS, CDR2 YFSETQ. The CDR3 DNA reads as TGCGCCAGCAGCCCGTGGGGGGGTACAGAAGAGACCCAGTACTTC. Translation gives CASSPWGGTEETQYF.

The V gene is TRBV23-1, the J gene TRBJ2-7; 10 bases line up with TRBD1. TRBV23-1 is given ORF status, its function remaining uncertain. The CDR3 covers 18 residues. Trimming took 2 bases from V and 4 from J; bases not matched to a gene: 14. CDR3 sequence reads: CASSQPARKRDRGYEQYF. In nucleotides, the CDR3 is TGCGCCAGCAGTCAACCGGCCAGGAAAAGGGACAGGGGTTACGAGCAGTACTTC.

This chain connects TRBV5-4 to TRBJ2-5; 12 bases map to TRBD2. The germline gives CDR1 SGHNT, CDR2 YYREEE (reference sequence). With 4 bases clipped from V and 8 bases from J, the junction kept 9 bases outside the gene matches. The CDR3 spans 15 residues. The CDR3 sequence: CASSDSSGGAETQYF. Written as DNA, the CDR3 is TGTGCCAGCAGCGACTCTAGCGGGGGGGCGGAAACCCAGTACTTC.

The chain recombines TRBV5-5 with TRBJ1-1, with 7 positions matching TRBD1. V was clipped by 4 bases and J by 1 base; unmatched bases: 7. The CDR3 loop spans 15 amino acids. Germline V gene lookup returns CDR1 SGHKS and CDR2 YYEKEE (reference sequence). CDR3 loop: CASSLGQRTNTEAFF. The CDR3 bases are TGTGCCAGCAGCCTGGGACAGAGAACGAACACTGAAGCTTTCTTT. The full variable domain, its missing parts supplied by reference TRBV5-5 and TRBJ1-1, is DAGVTQSPTHLIKTRGQQVTLRCSPISGHKSVSWYQQVLGQGPQFIFQYYEKEERGRGNFPDRFSARQFPNYSSELNVNALLLGDSALYLCASSLGQRTNTEAFFGQGTRLTVV.

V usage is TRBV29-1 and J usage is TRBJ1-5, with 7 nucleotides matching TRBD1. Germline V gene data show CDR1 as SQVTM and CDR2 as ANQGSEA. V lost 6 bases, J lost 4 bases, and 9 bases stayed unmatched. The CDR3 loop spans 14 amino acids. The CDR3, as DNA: TGCAGCGTCCTGACAGGGACGTGGAATCAGCCCCAGCATTTT. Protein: CSVLTGTWNQPQHF.

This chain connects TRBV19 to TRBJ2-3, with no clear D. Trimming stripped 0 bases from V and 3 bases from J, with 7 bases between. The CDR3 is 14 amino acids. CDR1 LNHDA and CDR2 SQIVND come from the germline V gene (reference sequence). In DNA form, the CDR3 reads TGTGCCAGTAGTATAGACTTGGCGACAGATACGCAGTATTTT. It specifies CASSIDLATDTQYF. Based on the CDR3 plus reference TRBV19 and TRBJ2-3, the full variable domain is DGGITQSPKYLFRKEGQNVTLSCEQNLNHDAMYWYRQDPGQGLRLIYYSQIVNDFQKGDIAEGYSVSREKKESFPLTVTSAQKNPTAFYLCASSIDLATDTQYFGPGTRLTVL.

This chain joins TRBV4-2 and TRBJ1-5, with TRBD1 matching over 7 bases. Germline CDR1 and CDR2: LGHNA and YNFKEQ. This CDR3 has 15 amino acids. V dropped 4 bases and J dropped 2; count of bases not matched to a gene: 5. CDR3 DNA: TGTGCCAGCAGCCTCTCCGGACAGGGCAATCAGCCCCAGCATTTT. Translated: CASSLSGQGNQPQHF.

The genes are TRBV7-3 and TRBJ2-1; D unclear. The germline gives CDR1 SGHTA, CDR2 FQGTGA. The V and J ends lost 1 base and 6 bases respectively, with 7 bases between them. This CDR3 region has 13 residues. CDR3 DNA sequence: TGTGCCAGCAGCTTAAGAGGAGCCAATGAGCAGTTCTTC. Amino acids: CASSLRGANEQFF.

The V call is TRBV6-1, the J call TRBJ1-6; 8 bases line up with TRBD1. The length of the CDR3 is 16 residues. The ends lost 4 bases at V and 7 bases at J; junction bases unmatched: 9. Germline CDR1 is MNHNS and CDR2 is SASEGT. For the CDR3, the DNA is TGTGCCAGCAGTGTGGAGACAGGGGCCTCGAATTCACCCCTCCACTTT. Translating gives CASSVETGASNSPLHF.

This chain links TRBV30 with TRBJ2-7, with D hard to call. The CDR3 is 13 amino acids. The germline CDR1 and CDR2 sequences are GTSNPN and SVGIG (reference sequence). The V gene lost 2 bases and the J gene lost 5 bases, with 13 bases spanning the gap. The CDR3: CAWSLGSAHEQYF. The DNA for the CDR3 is TGTGCCTGGAGTTTGGGCTCAGCTCACGAGCAGTACTTC.

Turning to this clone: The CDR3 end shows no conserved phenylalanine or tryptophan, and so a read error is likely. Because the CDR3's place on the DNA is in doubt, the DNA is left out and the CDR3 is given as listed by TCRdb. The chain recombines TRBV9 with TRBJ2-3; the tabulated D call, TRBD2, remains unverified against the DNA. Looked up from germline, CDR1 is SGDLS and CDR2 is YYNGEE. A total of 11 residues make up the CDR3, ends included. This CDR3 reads CASSYLPTPGV.

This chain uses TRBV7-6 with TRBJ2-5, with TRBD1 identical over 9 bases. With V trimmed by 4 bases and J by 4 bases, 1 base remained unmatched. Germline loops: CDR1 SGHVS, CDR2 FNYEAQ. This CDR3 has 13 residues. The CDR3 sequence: CASSWDRAETQYF. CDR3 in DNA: TGTGCCAGCAGCTGGGACAGGGCAGAGACCCAGTACTTC.

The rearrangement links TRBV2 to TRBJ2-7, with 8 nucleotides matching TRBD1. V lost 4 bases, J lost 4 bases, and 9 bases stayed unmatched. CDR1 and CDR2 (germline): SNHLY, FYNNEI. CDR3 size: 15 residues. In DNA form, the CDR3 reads TGTGCCAGCAGTGGGATCGGACAGGGTTTGTACGAGCAGTACTTC. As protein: CASSGIGQGLYEQYF.

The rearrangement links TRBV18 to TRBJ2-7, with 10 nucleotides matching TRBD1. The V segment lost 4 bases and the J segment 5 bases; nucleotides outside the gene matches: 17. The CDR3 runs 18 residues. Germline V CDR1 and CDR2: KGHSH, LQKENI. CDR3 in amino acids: CASSHDRGLASTGDEQYF. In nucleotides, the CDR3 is TGTGCCAGCTCACACGACAGGGGGCTAGCCTCGACAGGCGACGAGCAGTACTTC.

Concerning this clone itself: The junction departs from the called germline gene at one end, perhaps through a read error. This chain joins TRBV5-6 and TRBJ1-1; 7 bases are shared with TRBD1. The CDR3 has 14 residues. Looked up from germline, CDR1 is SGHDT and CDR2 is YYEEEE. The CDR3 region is CASIQQGLKTEAFF. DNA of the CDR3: TGTGCCAGCATCCAACAGGGGTTGAAGACTGAAGCTTTCTTT.

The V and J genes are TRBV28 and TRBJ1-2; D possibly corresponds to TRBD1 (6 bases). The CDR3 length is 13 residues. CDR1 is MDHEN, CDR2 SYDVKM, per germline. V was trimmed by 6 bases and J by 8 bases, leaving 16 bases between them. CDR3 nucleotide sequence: TGTGCCAGCAGCCTTGCAGGGGATGTGGGCTACACCTTC. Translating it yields CASSLAGDVGYTF.

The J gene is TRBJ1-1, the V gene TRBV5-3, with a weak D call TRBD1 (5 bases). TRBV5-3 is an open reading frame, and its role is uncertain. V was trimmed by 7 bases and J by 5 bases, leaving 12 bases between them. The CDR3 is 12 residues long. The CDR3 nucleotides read TGTGCCAGACGCCGGGAGGGGACTGAAGCTTTCTTT. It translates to CARRREGTEAFF.

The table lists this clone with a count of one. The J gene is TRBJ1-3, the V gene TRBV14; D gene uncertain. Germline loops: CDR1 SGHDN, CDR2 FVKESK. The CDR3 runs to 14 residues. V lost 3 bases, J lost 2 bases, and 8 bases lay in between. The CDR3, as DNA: TGTGCCAGCAGCCACCTCACGCCTGGAAACACCATATATTTT. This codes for CASSHLTPGNTIYF.

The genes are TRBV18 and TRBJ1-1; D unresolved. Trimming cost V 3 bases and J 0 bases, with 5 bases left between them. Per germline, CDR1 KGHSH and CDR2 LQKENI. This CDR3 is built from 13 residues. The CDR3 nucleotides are TGTGCCAGCTCACCCACAGTGAACACTGAAGCTTTCTTT. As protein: CASSPTVNTEAFF.

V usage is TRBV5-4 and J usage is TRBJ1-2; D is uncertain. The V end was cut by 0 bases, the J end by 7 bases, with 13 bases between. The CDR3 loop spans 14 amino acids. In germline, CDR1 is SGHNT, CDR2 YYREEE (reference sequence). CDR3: CASSLEVGRPGYTF. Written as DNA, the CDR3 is TGTGCCAGCAGCTTGGAAGTAGGGAGGCCTGGCTACACCTTC. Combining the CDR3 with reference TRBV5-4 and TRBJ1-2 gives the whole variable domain ETGVTQSPTHLIKTRGQQVTLRCSSQSGHNTVSWYQQALGQGPQFIFQYYREEENGRGNFPPRFSGLQFPNYSSELNVNALELDDSALYLCASSLEVGRPGYTFGSGTRLTVV.

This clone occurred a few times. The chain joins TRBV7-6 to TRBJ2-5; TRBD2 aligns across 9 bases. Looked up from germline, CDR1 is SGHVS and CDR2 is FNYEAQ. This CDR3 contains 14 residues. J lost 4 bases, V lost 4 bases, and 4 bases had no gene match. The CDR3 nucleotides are TGTGCCAGCAGCTCTAGCGGGGTCAGAGAGACCCAGTACTTC. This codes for CASSSSGVRETQYF.

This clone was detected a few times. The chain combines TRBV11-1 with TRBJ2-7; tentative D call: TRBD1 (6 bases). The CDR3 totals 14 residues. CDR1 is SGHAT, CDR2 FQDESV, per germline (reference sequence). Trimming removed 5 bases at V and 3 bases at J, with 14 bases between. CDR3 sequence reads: CASSPQGFGYEQYF. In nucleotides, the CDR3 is TGTGCCAGCAGCCCACAGGGTTTTGGCTACGAGCAGTACTTC. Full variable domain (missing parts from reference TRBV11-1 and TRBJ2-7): EAEVAQSPRYKITEKSQAVAFWCDPISGHATLYWYRQILGQGPELLVQFQDESVVDDSQLPKDRFSAERLKGVDSTLKIQPAELGDSAMYLCASSPQGFGYEQYFGPGTRLTVT.

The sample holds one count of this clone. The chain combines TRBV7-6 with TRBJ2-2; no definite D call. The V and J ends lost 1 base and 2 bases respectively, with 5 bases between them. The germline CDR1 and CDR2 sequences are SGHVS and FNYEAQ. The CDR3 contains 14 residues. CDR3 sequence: CASSLVVNTGELFF. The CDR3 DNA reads TGTGCCAGCAGCTTAGTAGTAAACACCGGGGAGCTGTTTTTT.

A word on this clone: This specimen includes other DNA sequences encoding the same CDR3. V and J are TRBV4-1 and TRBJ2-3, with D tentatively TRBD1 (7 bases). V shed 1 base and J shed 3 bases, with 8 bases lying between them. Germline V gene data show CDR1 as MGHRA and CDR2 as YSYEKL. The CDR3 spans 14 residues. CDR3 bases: TGCGCCAGCAGCCAAGCAGGGGGGACAGATACGCAGTATTTT. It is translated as CASSQAGGTDTQYF.

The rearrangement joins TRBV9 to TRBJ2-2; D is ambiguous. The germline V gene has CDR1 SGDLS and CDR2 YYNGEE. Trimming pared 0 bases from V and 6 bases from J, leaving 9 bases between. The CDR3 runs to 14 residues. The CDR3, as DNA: TGTGCCAGCAGCGTAGACCGAGCCGCCGGGGAGCTGTTTTTT. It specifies CASSVDRAAGELFF. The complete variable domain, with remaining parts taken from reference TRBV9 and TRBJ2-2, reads DSGVTQTPKHLITATGQRVTLRCSPRSGDLSVYWYQQSLDQGLQFLIQYYNGEERAKGNILERFSAQQFPDLHSELNLSSLELGDSALYFCASSVDRAAGELFFGEGSRLTVL.

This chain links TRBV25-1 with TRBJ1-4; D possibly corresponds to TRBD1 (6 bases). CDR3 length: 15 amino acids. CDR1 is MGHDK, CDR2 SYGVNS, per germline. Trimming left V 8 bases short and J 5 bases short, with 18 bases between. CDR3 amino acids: CASPKGGQLNEKLFF. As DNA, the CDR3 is TGTGCCAGCCCCAAGGGCGGACAGTTAAATGAAAAACTGTTTTTT. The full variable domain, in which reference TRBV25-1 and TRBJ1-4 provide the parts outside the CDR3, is EADIYQTPRYLVIGTGKKITLECSQTMGHDKMYWYQQDPGMELHLIHYSYGVNSTEKGDLSSESTVSRIRTEHFPLTLESARPSHTSQYLCASPKGGQLNEKLFFGSGTQLSVL.